This T cell receptor (beta chain) was profiled in a study of blood T cell repertoires in COVID-19. Across the study: COVID-19 samples collected from the United States, Italy and Spain covered acute and convalescent phases.

CDR1 is MGHRA and CDR2 is YSYEKL in the germline V gene. The CDR3 runs 15 residues. With V trimmed by 6 bases and J by 4 bases, 9 bases remained unmatched. Generated by immunoSEQ multiplex PCR, the TCRdb table keeps only in-frame clones and is missing some. This sample has 85,000 to 130,000 clones, with roughly 90% found just once. This clonotype was sampled from a man between 65 and 80 years old with acute or convalescent COVID-19. The sequenced sample was peripheral blood. V is TRBV4-1 and J is TRBJ2-1; 7 nucleotides align to TRBD1. In DNA form, the CDR3 reads TGCGCCAGCAGTCCTGCCGGACAGGTATACAATGAGCAGTTCTTC. Its protein is CASSPAGQVYNEQFF.